The rows below give T cell receptor beta chains drawn from one sample of a study of regulatory T cells in long-lasting Graves disease. TCRdb recomputed calls from the multiplex PCR reads with MiXCR, one row per CDR3 protein. The top ten clones hold around 13% of a sample with 250,000 or so distinct CDR3 sequences, approximately 18% of them seen once. These records were also assigned to another study, of T cells in Graves' hyperthyroidism and ophthalmopathy.

The sample consisted of peripheral blood mononuclear cells (PBMCs), taken at new diagnosis, from a patient treated with antithyroid drugs. These receptors were collected from a woman in her twenties or thirties with Graves disease. Each CDR3 is given with its conserved first and last residue. The D gene is left open where the match is weak. Clone size is shown for a subset of rows, as once, few, many or a class of expanded clone.

D gene	V gene	J gene	CDR3 length	clone size	CDR3 protein	CDR3 DNA
-	TRBV13	TRBJ2-1	13	many	CASSFGDGDEQFF	TGTGCCAGCAGCTTTGGCGATGGGGATGAGCAGTTCTTC
TRBD2	TRBV5-1	TRBJ2-3	14	many	CASSFSGDVDTQYF	TGCGCCAGCAGCTTTAGCGGGGACGTTGATACGCAGTATTTT
-	TRBV6-2/TRBV6-3	TRBJ2-1	12	few	CASSEIGREQFF	TGTGCCAGCAGTGAAATTGGCAGGGAGCAGTTCTTC
TRBD1	TRBV7-9	TRBJ2-3	17	many	CASSTHPGQGATDTQYF	TGTGCCAGCAGCACCCACCCCGGACAGGGGGCCACAGATACGCAGTATTTT
TRBD1	TRBV3-1	TRBJ1-1	13	-	CASSDQDRTEAFF	TGTGCCAGCAGCGACCAGGACAGGACCGAAGCTTTCTTT
-	TRBV29-1	TRBJ1-3	13	-	CSVSSRGGNTVYF	TGCAGCGTTAGTAGTAGGGGCGGAAACACCGTATATTTT
-	TRBV3-1	TRBJ1-2	15	few	CASSQGTLQGAPYTF	TGTGCCAGCAGCCAAGGGACTCTCCAAGGTGCTCCCTACACCTTC
-	TRBV20-1	TRBJ2-3	14	many	CSASWGTSTDTQYF	TGCAGTGCTAGTTGGGGGACTAGCACAGATACGCAGTATTTT
-	TRBV5-5	TRBJ2-7	15	many	CASSPIGGGSYEQYF	TGTGCCAGCAGCCCGATCGGGGGAGGTTCCTACGAGCAGTACTTC
-	TRBV4-2	TRBJ1-1	19	few	CASSQDQFVVTVENTEAFF	TGTGCCAGCAGCCAAGATCAGTTTGTCGTGACGGTGGAGAACACTGAAGCTTTCTTT
-	TRBV20-1	TRBJ2-3	12	many	CSAPGRTDTQYF	TGCAGTGCCCCGGGACGGACAGATACGCAGTATTTT
-	TRBV20-1	TRBJ1-4	11	-	CSGNEGEKLLF	TGCAGTGGTAATGAAGGTGAAAAACTGCTTTTT
-	TRBV6-4	TRBJ2-6	16	few	CASTPNAASGANVLTF	TGTGCCAGCACCCCAAACGCAGCCTCTGGGGCCAACGTCCTGACTTTC
-	TRBV7-2	TRBJ2-3	15	many	CASSLLAYSTDTQYF	TGTGCCAGCAGCTTATTGGCGTACTCCACAGATACGCAGTATTTT
-	TRBV5-4	TRBJ1-5	16	-	CASRHNRDGRNQPQHF	TGTGCCAGCAGACATAATAGGGACGGCCGGAATCAGCCCCAGCATTTT